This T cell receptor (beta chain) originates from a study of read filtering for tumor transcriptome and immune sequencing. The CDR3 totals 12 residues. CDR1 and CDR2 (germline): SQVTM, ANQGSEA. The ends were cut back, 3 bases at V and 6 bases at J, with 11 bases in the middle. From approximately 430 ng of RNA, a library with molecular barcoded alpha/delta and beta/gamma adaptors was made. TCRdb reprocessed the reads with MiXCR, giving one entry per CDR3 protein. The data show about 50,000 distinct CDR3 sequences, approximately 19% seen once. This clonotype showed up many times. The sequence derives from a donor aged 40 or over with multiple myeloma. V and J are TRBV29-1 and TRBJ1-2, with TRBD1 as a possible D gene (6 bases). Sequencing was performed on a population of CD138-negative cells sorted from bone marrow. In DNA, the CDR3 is TGCAGCGTTGACTCAGGGGAGGATGGCTACACCTTC. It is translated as CSVDSGEDGYTF.